Listed here are 27 T cell receptor beta chains from one sample, sequenced in a study of T-cell memory formation after mild COVID-19. TCRdb ran MiXCR on the 5' RACE reads and lists one entry per CDR3 protein. The data hold some 250,000 distinct CDR3 sequences, with approximately 10% observed a single time. Material for sequencing was PBMCs or a T cell subset sorted from them (not recorded which). The receptors derive from a man in his late teens or twenties who had mild COVID-19 (a few samples of this study predate the infection). Cell type and time point are not known.

This clonotype was seen at least ten times. V usage is TRBV5-6 and J usage is TRBJ2-3; D is uncertain. CDR3 length equals 15 residues. The V end was cut by 0 bases, the J end by 4 bases, with 12 bases between. The germline V gene encodes CDR1 SGHDT and CDR2 YYEEEE. The DNA of the CDR3 is TGTGCCAGCAGCTTGGCGGCGGCAGCCCCAGATACGCAGTATTTT. Protein product: CASSLAAAAPDTQYF.

The chain couples TRBV5-1 to TRBJ2-5; D is unclear. The germline V gene has CDR1 SGHRS and CDR2 YFSETQ. This CDR3 spans 13 amino acids. Trimming took 9 bases from V and 3 from J, leaving 15 bases between them. This CDR3 is CATALGRKETQYF. The CDR3 coding sequence is TGCGCCACCGCTCTTGGCAGGAAAGAGACCCAGTACTTC.

This clonotype was observed a few times. This chain connects TRBV7-9 to TRBJ2-3; 15 bases are a match to TRBD2. Trimming at V came to 4 bases and at J to 0 bases, leaving 11 bases not matched to a gene. Germline loops: CDR1 SEHNR, CDR2 FQNEAQ (reference sequence). The CDR3 covers 20 residues. The CDR3 sequence is CASSSLRTSGGAESTDTQYF. In DNA, the CDR3 is TGTGCCAGCAGCTCCCTCCGGACTAGCGGGGGGGCGGAGAGCACAGATACGCAGTATTTT.

The rearrangement joins TRBV28 to TRBJ1-2; D is uncertain. Germline V CDR1 and CDR2: MDHEN, SYDVKM. Between the trimmed V and J ends, which lost 6 bases and 0 bases, there was a span of 11 bases. The CDR3 length is 14 residues. The CDR3 DNA is TGTGCCAGCAGCCAGACGGATACTAACTATGGCTACACCTTC. It encodes CASSQTDTNYGYTF.

The gene calls are TRBV13 and TRBJ2-2; D might be TRBD1 (6 bases). The CDR3 loop spans 14 amino acids. With 3 bases removed from V and 6 bases from J, the gap between germline ends came to 11 bases. Germline CDR1 and CDR2: PRHDT and FYEKMQ (reference sequence). The CDR3: CASSLGRTAGELFF. The CDR3 DNA reads as TGTGCCAGCAGCTTGGGCAGGACAGCCGGGGAGCTGTTTTTT.

This clonotype has a handful of counts. This chain links TRBV10-3 with TRBJ2-5; TRBD1 matches at 7 bases. Trimming at V came to 6 bases and at J to 0 bases, leaving 7 bases not matched to a gene. Germline V CDR1 and CDR2: ENHRY, SYGVKD. This CDR3 is 15 amino acids long. CDR3 bases: TGTGCCATCAGGGAACCAACAGGGGACCAAGAGACCCAGTACTTC. Protein sequence: CAIREPTGDQETQYF.

V is TRBV6-2 or TRBV6-3 and J is TRBJ2-7, with D possibly TRBD1 on 6 matching bases. Trimming took off 6 bases at V and 2 bases at J, with 11 bases between the two ends. The CDR3 is 13 residues long. The germline gives CDR1 MNHEY, CDR2 SVGEGT. Here the CDR3 DNA reads TGTGCCAGCAGCGGCGACAGGACCTACGAGCAGTACGTC. Translating it yields CASSGDRTYEQYV.

The rearrangement joins TRBV4-1 to TRBJ1-1; D is possibly TRBD1 (6 bases). Trimming left V 4 bases short and J 1 base short, with 13 bases between. This CDR3 has 15 amino acids. The V gene's germline CDR1 is MGHRA and CDR2 YSYEKL. The CDR3 is CASSPRGGQNTEAFF. In DNA, the CDR3 is TGCGCCAGCAGCCCTAGGGGGGGACAGAACACTGAAGCTTTCTTT.

This clonotype occurred a few times. This chain joins TRBV6-2 or TRBV6-3 and TRBJ2-4, with D unresolved. Germline-derived CDR1 and CDR2 are MNHEY and SVGEGT. The CDR3 spans 14 residues. V lost 2 bases to trimming and J lost 8 bases, with 13 bases between them. For the CDR3, the DNA is TGTGCCAGCAGTTACGGAAAGCGAGAGGACATTCAGTACTTC. Amino acid sequence: CASSYGKREDIQYF.

This clonotype was recorded a few times. The chain is built from TRBV7-2 and TRBJ2-2; 7 nucleotides agree with TRBD1. Losses at the gene ends were 4 bases for V and 4 bases for J; bases not matched to a gene: 6. This CDR3 is 15 amino acids long. The germline V gene encodes CDR1 SGHTA and CDR2 FQGNSA. This CDR3 reads CASSYTGAGTGELFF. The DNA for the CDR3 is TGTGCCAGCAGCTACACAGGGGCGGGCACCGGGGAGCTGTTTTTT.

This clonotype occurred once. The V and J genes are TRBV29-1 and TRBJ1-1; perhaps TRBD1 as D (6 bases). Germline loops: CDR1 SQVTM, CDR2 ANQGSEA. Trimming stripped 4 bases from V and 5 bases from J, with 14 bases between. The CDR3 contains 13 residues. In nucleotides, the CDR3 is TGCAGCGTTGTAGGGGGGATGGGAACTGAAGCTTTCTTT. Protein product: CSVVGGMGTEAFF.

The rearrangement links TRBV24-1 to TRBJ2-5; D gene unclear. Per germline, CDR1 KGHDR and CDR2 SFDVKD. V was trimmed by 5 bases and J by 5 bases, leaving 5 bases between them. This CDR3 comprises 11 residues. The CDR3 is CATSASETQYF. For the CDR3, the DNA is TGTGCCACCAGTGCCTCCGAGACCCAGTACTTC.

Many counts were recorded for this clonotype. The chain is built from TRBV29-1 and TRBJ2-3; weak D call: TRBD1 (6 bases). Germline V gene lookup returns CDR1 SQVTM and CDR2 ANQGSEA. The CDR3 consists of 14 residues. V was shortened by 2 bases and J by 0 bases, with 9 bases between the two germline ends. CDR3 sequence: CSVERDTSTDTQYF. DNA of the CDR3: TGCAGCGTTGAAAGGGACACGAGCACAGATACGCAGTATTTT.

The J gene is TRBJ2-5, the V gene TRBV5-5, with a tentative D call TRBD1 (6 bases). V was cut by 6 bases and J by 1 base, with 16 bases left in between. CDR3 length: 15 residues. Germline CDR1 reads SGHKS; CDR2 reads YYEKEE (reference sequence). The CDR3 DNA sequence: TGTGCCAGCAACCAGGGGTCCGGCCGCCAAGAGACCCAGTACTTC. Translating gives CASNQGSGRQETQYF.

This clonotype was recorded a few times. The V and J genes are TRBV4-1 and TRBJ1-3; D possibly corresponds to TRBD1 (5 bases). This CDR3 spans 15 amino acids. V lost 1 base and J lost 0, with 7 bases in between. Germline CDR1 reads MGHRA; CDR2 reads YSYEKL. The CDR3 region has the DNA TGCGCCAGCAGCCAAGTCGGGACCTCTGGAAACACCATATATTTT. Encoded protein: CASSQVGTSGNTIYF.

This clonotype was detected a few times. The chain recombines TRBV5-4 with TRBJ2-1; unclear D gene. Per the germline V gene, CDR1 is SGHNT and CDR2 is YYREEE (reference sequence). V was shortened by 2 bases and J by 5 bases, with 8 bases between the two germline ends. The CDR3 is 13 residues long. The CDR3 here is CASSLPSDNEQFF. CDR3 sequence (DNA): TGTGCCAGCAGCTTACCTAGTGACAATGAGCAGTTCTTC.

The chain combines TRBV7-3 with TRBJ1-3; D unresolved. CDR1 and CDR2 (germline): SGHTA, FQGTGA. CDR3 length: 17 residues. V was trimmed by 9 bases and J by 0 bases, leaving 21 bases between them. The CDR3 here is CARLQKVDQNSGNTIYF. For the CDR3, the DNA is TGTGCCAGGCTCCAGAAGGTAGACCAAAACTCTGGAAACACCATATATTTT.

The chain combines TRBV4-1 with TRBJ2-7; D tentatively fits TRBD1 or TRBD2 (5 bases each). Germline lookup yields CDR1 MGHRA and CDR2 YSYEKL. V lost 0 bases and J 3 bases, leaving 9 bases between the germline ends. The CDR3 extends over 14 amino acids. The CDR3 DNA is TGCGCCAGCAGCCAAGATTGGGGGTACTACGAGCAGTACTTC. It encodes CASSQDWGYYEQYF.

This clonotype was counted only a few times. This chain connects TRBV24-1 to TRBJ1-5; D gene uncertain. CDR1 and CDR2 (germline): KGHDR, SFDVKD. The CDR3 length is 15 residues. Trimming stripped 4 bases from V and 2 bases from J, with 11 bases between. The DNA of the CDR3 is TGTGCCACCAGTGACCGGGGATCGGGCAATCAGCCCCAGCATTTT. It is translated as CATSDRGSGNQPQHF.

V gene TRBV5-1 combines with J gene TRBJ2-3; D is possibly TRBD2 (6 bases). V lost 2 bases to trimming and J lost 0 bases, with 10 bases between them. The CDR3 sequence is 15 residues long. Germline values: CDR1 SGHRS, CDR2 YFSETQ. The CDR3 sequence is CASSFRDSSTDTQYF. CDR3 in DNA: TGCGCCAGCAGCTTCCGGGACTCGAGCACAGATACGCAGTATTTT.

This chain uses TRBV21-1 with TRBJ2-1; the DNA was not compared with TRBD1, the D call given in the table. TRBV21-1 is a pseudogene locus. The CDR3 length is 20 residues. CDR3 sequence (DNA): TGTGCCAGCAGCCCGAAGGCCGGGGGACACCTACTAGTATTTGTGGGTGAGCAGTTCTTC. It encodes CASSPKAGGHLLVFVGEQFF.

On this clonotype itself: One end of the junction fails to match germline, which may point to a read error. The CDR3 sequence is CASILSGQGDFSGANVLTF. Written as DNA, the CDR3 is TGTGCCAGCATCTTAAGTGGCCAGGGAGATTTCTCTGGGGCCAACGTCCTGACTTTC. The gene calls are TRBV7-2 and TRBJ2-6; D tentatively fits TRBD1 or TRBD2 (5 bases each). In germline, CDR1 is SGHTA, CDR2 FQGNSA. The CDR3 is 19 residues long.

The chain combines TRBV9 with TRBJ1-4; tentative D call: TRBD1 (6 bases). The CDR3 is 15 amino acids. Germline lookup yields CDR1 SGDLS and CDR2 YYNGEE. The V end was cut by 3 bases, the J end by 8 bases, with 17 bases between. The CDR3 DNA reads as TGTGCCAGCAGCGCGGGGGGAGGACAGTTGGAAAAACTGTTTTTT. Residues: CASSAGGGQLEKLFF.

The gene calls are TRBV2 and TRBJ1-2, with D hard to call. Germline lookup yields CDR1 SNHLY and CDR2 FYNNEI. This CDR3 comprises 12 residues. Trimming took 10 bases from V and 4 from J, leaving 13 bases between them. CDR3 residues: CATPGGSYGYTF. The DNA of the CDR3 is TGTGCCACCCCCGGCGGGAGCTATGGCTACACCTTC.

The V and J genes are TRBV4-2 and TRBJ2-7; tentatively, D is TRBD2 (5 bases). The CDR3 covers 16 residues. V gave up 1 base and J gave up 4 bases, with 17 bases separating them. CDR1 and CDR2 (germline): LGHNA, YNFKEQ. The DNA for the CDR3 is TGTGCCAGCAGCCAAGTTGATGGCCCGCCGGGGTACGAGCAGTACTTC. Translating gives CASSQVDGPPGYEQYF.

V is TRBV12-3 or TRBV12-4 and J is TRBJ1-6; D ambiguous. V was pared by 0 bases and J by 7 bases, with 4 bases between. The CDR3 runs to 13 residues. The CDR3 region is CASSLAANSPLHF. The CDR3 nucleotides are TGTGCCAGCAGTTTAGCGGCAAATTCACCCCTCCACTTT.

This clonotype has more than one count but fewer than ten. The chain links TRBV5-5 to TRBJ2-1, with D perhaps TRBD1 (5 bases). The germline gives CDR1 SGHKS, CDR2 YYEKEE (reference sequence). CDR3 length equals 17 residues. The V end was cut by 4 bases, the J end by 6 bases, with 23 bases between. CDR3 DNA sequence: TGTGCCAGCAGCCCCCAGAACGTACTACCAAGGGGCAATGAGCAGTTCTTC. This sequence encodes CASSPQNVLPRGNEQFF. Full variable domain (rest looked up from reference TRBV5-5 and TRBJ2-1): DAGVTQSPTHLIKTRGQQVTLRCSPISGHKSVSWYQQVLGQGPQFIFQYYEKEERGRGNFPDRFSARQFPNYSSELNVNALLLGDSALYLCASSPQNVLPRGNEQFFGPGTRLTVL.